This TCR beta chain was obtained from a study of T cell changes during pregnancy in multiple sclerosis (dated by TCRdb to the late 2010s). Study-level background: Changes in the T cell repertoire over the course of pregnancy were examined in this study in women with multiple sclerosis.

Receptor libraries were prepared by the immunoSEQ multiplex PCR assay. TCRdb retrieved this table from immuneACCESS and kept in-frame rearrangements only. Not all clones are present; in checked studies, unresolved V genes account for under half, and no reason is known for the remainder. This sample lists fewer than 90,000 clones; over 85% were detected once. The top ten constitute less than 2% of the sample. A remark on this clone: The specificity of this receptor is unknown. Per-nucleotide qualities are absent, and no much larger clonotype sits a single base away.

After removal of 4 bases from V and 6 bases from J, the junction retains 10 bases not matched to a gene. The germline V gene gives CDR1 as SGHRS and CDR2 as YFSETQ. The CDR3 numbers 16 residues from cysteine through phenylalanine. The retained sequence is limited to the CDR3, 48 bases, with the frame set at the first base. This chain joins TRBV5-1 to TRBJ2-2, and TRBD1 matches 9 of the central bases. The sequenced sample was peripheral blood, obtained after pregnancy. This TCR derives from a female donor in good health, enrolled as a control in a pregnancy study. CDR3 sequence: CASSNPPGQGPGELFF. The DNA is as follows: TGCGCCAGCAGCAATCCCCCGGGACAGGGCCCCGGGGAGCTGTTTTTT.